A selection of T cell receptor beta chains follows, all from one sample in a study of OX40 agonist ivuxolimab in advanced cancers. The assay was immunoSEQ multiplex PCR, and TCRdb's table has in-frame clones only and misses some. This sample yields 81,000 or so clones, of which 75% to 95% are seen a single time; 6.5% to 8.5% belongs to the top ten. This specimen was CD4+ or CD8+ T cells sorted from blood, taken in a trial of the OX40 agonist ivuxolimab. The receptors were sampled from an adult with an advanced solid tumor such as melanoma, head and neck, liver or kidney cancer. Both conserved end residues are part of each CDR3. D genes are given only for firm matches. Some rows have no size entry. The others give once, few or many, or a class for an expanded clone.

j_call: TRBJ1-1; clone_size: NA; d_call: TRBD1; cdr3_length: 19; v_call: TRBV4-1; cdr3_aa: CASSQYTRDRGGENTEAFF; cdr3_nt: TGCGCCAGCAGCCAATACACCCGGGACAGGGGAGGGGAGAACACTGAAGCTTTCTTT
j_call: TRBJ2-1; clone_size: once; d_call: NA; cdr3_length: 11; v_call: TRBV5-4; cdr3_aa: CASSLEVEQFF; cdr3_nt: TGTGCCAGCAGCTTGGAAGTTGAGCAGTTCTTC
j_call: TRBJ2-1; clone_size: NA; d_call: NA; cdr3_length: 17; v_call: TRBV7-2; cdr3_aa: CASSLDLGYLSYNEQFF; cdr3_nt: TGTGCCAGCAGCTTAGATCTGGGCTACCTCTCCTACAATGAGCAGTTCTTC
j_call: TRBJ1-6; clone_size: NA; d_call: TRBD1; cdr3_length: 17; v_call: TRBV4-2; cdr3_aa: CASSQDPLTGWDSPLHF; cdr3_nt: TGTGCCAGCAGCCAAGATCCGCTGACAGGGTGGGATTCACCCCTCCACTTT
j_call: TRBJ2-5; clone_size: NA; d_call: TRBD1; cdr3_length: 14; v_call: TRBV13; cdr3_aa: CASSLGTGMETQYF; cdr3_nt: TGTGCCAGCAGCTTAGGGACAGGGATGGAGACCCAGTACTTC
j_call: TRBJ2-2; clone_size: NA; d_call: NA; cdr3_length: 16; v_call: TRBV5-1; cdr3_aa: CASSFSLEANTGELFF; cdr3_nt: TGCGCCAGCAGCTTTAGTCTGGAGGCGAACACCGGGGAGCTGTTTTTT
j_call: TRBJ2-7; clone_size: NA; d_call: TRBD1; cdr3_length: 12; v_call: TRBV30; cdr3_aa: CACFPDRELGYF; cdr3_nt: TGTGCCTGTTTTCCCGACAGGGAGTTGGGGTACTTC
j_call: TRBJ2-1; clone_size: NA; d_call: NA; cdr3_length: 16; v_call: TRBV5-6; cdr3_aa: CASSATPLPSYNEQFF; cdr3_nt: TGTGCCAGCAGCGCGACTCCGTTACCTTCCTACAATGAGCAGTTCTTC
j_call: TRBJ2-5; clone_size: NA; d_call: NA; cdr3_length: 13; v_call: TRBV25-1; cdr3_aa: CASSVGSGETQYF; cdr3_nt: TGTGCCAGCAGTGTTGGGTCCGGGGAGACCCAGTACTTC
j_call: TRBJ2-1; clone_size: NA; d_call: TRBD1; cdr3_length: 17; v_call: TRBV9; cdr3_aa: CASSTDRATGGNNEQFF; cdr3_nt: TGTGCCAGCAGCACCGATCGAGCGACAGGGGGTAACAATGAGCAGTTCTTC
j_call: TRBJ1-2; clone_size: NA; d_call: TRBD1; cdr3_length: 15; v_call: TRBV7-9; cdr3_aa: CASSPAGDRADGYTF; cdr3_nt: TGTGCCAGCAGCCCAGCGGGGGACAGGGCTGATGGCTACACCTTC
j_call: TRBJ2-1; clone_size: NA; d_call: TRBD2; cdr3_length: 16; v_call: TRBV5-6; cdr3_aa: CASSPLAGGSPDEQFF; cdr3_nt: TGTGCCAGCAGCCCCTTAGCGGGGGGGTCTCCGGATGAGCAGTTCTTC
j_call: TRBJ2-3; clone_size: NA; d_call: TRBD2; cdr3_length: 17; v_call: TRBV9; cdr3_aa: CASSGISSGDYTDTQYF; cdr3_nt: TGTGCCAGCAGCGGAATATCTAGCGGGGATTACACAGATACGCAGTATTTT
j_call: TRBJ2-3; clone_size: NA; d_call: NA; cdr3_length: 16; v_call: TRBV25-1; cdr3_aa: CASSEFRDWITDTQYF; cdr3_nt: TGTGCCAGCAGTGAATTCCGGGACTGGATCACAGATACGCAGTATTTT
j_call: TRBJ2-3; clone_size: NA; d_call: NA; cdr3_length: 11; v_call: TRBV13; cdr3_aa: CASSRTDTQYF; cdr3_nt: TGTGCCAGCAGTCGCACAGATACGCAGTATTTT
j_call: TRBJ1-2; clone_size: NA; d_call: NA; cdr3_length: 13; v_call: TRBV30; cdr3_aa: CAWSEVSNYGYTF; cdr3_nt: TGTGCCTGGAGTGAAGTATCTAACTATGGCTACACCTTC
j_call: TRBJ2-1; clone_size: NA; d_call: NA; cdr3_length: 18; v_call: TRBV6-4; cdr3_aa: CASSDLGRAGPDYNEQFF; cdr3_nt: TGTGCCAGCAGTGACCTCGGGAGAGCCGGTCCGGACTACAATGAGCAGTTCTTC
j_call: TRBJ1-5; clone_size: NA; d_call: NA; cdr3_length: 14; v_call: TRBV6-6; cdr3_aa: CASSYRAPIEPQHF; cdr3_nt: TGTGCCAGCAGTTACAGGGCCCCGATTGAGCCCCAGCATTTT
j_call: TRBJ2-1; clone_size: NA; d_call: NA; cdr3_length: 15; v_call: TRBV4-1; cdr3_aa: CASSQERGLYNEQFF; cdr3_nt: TGCGCCAGCAGCCAAGAAAGGGGTCTTTACAATGAGCAGTTCTTC
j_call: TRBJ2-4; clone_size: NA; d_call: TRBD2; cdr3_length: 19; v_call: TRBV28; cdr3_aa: CASSLSLGTSGGVFDIQYF; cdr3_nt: TGTGCCAGCAGTTTATCCCTTGGGACTAGCGGGGGAGTTTTTGACATTCAGTACTTC
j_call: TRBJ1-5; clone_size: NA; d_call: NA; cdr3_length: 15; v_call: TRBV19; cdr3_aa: CASSIDKVGNQPQHF; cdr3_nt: TGTGCCAGTAGTATAGATAAGGTGGGCAATCAGCCCCAGCATTTT
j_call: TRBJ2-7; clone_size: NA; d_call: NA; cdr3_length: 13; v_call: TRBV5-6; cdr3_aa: CASSAAGPYEQYF; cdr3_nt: TGTGCCAGCAGCGCGGCAGGGCCCTACGAGCAGTACTTC
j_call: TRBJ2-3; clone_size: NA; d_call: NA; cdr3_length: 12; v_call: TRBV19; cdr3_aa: CASSISTDTQYF; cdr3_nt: TGTGCCAGTAGTATTAGCACAGATACGCAGTATTTT
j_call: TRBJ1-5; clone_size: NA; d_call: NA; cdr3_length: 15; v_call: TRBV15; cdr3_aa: CATSRERGFGQPQHF; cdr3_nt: TGTGCCACCAGCAGAGAGAGGGGTTTTGGGCAGCCCCAGCATTTT
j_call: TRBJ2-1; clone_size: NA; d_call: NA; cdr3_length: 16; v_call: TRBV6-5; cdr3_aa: CASSSLATRSYNEQFF; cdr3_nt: TGTGCCAGCAGTTCGCTAGCTACCCGCTCCTACAATGAGCAGTTCTTC
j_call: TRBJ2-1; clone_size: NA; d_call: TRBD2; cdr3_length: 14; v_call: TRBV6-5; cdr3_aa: CASSYSGAYNEQFF; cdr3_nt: TGTGCCAGCAGTTATAGCGGGGCCTACAATGAGCAGTTCTTC
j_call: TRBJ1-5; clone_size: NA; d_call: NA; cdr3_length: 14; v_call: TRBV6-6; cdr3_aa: CASSYPDLNQPQHF; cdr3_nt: TGTGCCAGCAGTTACCCCGACCTGAATCAGCCCCAGCATTTT
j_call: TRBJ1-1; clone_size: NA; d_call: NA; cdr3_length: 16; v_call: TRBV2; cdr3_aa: CASSEGGTQMNTEAFF; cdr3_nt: TGTGCCAGCAGTGAAGGAGGGACACAGATGAACACTGAAGCTTTCTTT
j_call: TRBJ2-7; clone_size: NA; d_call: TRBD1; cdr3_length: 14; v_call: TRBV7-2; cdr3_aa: CASSLMQGAYEQYF; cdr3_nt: TGTGCCAGCAGCTTAATGCAGGGGGCCTACGAGCAGTACTTC
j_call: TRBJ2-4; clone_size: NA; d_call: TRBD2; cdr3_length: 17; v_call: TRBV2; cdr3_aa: CASMGSGRTLAKNIQYF; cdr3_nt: TGTGCCAGCATGGGTAGCGGGAGAACCCTAGCCAAAAACATTCAGTACTTC
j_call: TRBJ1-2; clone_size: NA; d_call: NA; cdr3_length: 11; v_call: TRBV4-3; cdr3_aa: CASRGLYGYTF; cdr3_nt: TGCGCCAGCAGGGGGCTCTATGGCTACACCTTC
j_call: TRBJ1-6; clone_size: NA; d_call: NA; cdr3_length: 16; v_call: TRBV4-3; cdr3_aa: CASSPDQGPYNSPLHF; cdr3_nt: TGCGCCAGCAGCCCTGACCAGGGACCCTATAATTCACCCCTCCACTTT
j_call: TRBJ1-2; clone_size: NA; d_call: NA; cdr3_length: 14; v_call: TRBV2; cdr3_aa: CASTWTVQGGGYTF; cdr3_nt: TGTGCCAGCACCTGGACAGTCCAGGGAGGTGGCTACACCTTC
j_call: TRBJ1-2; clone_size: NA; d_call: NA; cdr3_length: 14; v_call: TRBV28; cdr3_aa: CASRTTYRRFGYTF; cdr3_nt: TGTGCCAGCCGGACGACCTACAGGAGATTCGGCTACACCTTC
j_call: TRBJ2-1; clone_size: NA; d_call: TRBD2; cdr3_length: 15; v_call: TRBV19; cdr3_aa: CASSMRGGFNNEQFF; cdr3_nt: TGTGCCAGTAGTATGCGGGGGGGGTTCAACAATGAGCAGTTCTTC
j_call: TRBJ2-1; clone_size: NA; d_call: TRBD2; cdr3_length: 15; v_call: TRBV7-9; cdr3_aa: CASQGASGSIYEQFF; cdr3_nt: TGTGCCAGCCAGGGAGCCAGCGGGAGTATCTATGAGCAGTTCTTC
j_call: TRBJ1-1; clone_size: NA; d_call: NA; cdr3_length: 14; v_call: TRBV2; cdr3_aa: CASSRTPLNTEAFF; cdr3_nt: TGTGCCAGCAGCAGGACGCCCCTGAACACTGAAGCTTTCTTT
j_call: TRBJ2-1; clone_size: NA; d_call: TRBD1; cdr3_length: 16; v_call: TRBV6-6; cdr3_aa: CASSGTGPSSYNEQFF; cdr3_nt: TGTGCCAGCAGTGGGACAGGGCCTAGCTCCTACAATGAGCAGTTCTTC
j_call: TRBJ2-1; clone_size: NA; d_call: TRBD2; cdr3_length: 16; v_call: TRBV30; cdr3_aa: CAWSVGLAGVSNEQFF; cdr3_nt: TGTGCCTGGAGTGTAGGGCTAGCGGGAGTATCTAATGAGCAGTTCTTC
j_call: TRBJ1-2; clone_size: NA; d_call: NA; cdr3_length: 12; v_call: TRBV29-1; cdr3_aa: CSVEAHNYGYTF; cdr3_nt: TGCAGCGTTGAGGCTCATAACTATGGCTACACCTTC
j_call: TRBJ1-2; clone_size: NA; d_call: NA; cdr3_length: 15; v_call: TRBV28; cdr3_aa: CASSDRGPGRRGYTF; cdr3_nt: TGTGCCAGCAGCGATAGGGGCCCGGGGAGACGGGGCTACACCTTC
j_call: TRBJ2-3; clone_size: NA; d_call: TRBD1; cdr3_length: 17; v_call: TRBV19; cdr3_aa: CASSIVVGDSPTDTQYF; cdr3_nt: TGTGCCAGTAGTATAGTTGTAGGGGACAGTCCCACAGATACGCAGTATTTT
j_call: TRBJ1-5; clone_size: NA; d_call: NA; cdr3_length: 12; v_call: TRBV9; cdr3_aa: CASSVGFQPQHF; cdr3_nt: TGTGCCAGCAGCGTAGGCTTTCAGCCCCAGCATTTT
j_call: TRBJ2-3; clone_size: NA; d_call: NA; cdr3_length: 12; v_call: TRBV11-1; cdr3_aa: CASSSQGDTQYF; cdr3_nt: TGTGCCAGCAGCTCCCAGGGGGATACGCAGTATTTT
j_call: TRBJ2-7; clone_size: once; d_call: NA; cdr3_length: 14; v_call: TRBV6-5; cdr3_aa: CASSYGGQSYEQYF; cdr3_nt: TGTGCCAGCAGTTACGGTGGACAGTCCTACGAGCAGTACTTC
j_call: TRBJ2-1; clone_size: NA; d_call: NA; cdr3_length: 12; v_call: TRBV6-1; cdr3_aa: CASSWGANEQFF; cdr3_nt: TGTGCCAGCAGCTGGGGGGCCAATGAGCAGTTCTTC
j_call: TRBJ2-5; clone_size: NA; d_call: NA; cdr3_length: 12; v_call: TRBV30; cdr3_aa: CAWSVLRETQYF; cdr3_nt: TGTGCCTGGAGTGTACTTAGAGAGACCCAGTACTTC
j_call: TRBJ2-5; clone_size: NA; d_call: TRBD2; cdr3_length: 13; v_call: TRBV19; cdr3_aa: CASTSGRGETQYF; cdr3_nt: TGTGCCAGTACCAGCGGGAGGGGGGAGACCCAGTACTTC
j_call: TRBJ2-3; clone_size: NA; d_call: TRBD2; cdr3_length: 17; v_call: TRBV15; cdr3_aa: CATSRPPSGRYTDTQYF; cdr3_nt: TGTGCCACCAGCAGACCACCTAGCGGGAGATACACAGATACGCAGTATTTT
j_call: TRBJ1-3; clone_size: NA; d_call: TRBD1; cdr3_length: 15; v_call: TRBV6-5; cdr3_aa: CASSYGTGPGNTIYF; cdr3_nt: TGTGCCAGCAGTTACGGGACAGGGCCTGGAAACACCATATATTTT